What follows are 11 T cell receptor beta chains derived from one specimen sequenced in a study of shared clonotypes between healthy human individuals (dated by TCRdb to the early 2020s). Library creation used the immunoSEQ multiplex PCR assay. TCRdb limited this immuneACCESS table to in-frame rearrangements with V and J called. A share of clones is missing; checked studies link under half to unresolved V genes, and the rest is unexplained. The sample table holds roughly 2 million clones, of which around 95% were seen once. The ten biggest clones cover about 0.13% of the sample. The specimen was naive CD4+ T cells sorted from blood. The sample's cell subset or site label, decoded: CD45RA+ positively selected. Receptors were obtained from a man aged 18-30 years in good health.

V is TRBV5-1 and J is TRBJ1-4; a possible D gene is TRBD1 (6 bases). The CDR3 runs 16 residues. CDR1 is SGHRS, CDR2 YFSETQ, per germline. Trimming pared 4 bases from V and 8 bases from J, leaving 21 bases between. The CDR3 reads CASSPARGSFEEKLFF. The CDR3 DNA follows: TGCGCCAGCAGCCCAGCTAGGGGGAGCTTCGAGGAAAAACTGTTTTTT.

The chain recombines TRBV10-3 with TRBJ1-2, with 9 bases lining up with TRBD1. CDR3 length equals 15 residues. J gave up 4 bases and V 3 bases, and 6 bases lay outside the gene matches. Germline values: CDR1 ENHRY, CDR2 SYGVKD. The CDR3 DNA is TGTGCCATCAGTGAAGGGGGACAGGGCCCCTATGGCTACACCTTC. This translates into CAISEGGQGPYGYTF.

The gene calls are TRBV5-1 and TRBJ1-1; D uncertain. The CDR3 loop spans 16 amino acids. V shed 0 bases and J shed 1 base, with 13 bases lying between them. Germline CDR1 reads SGHRS; CDR2 reads YFSETQ. CDR3 loop: CASSLAHFQQNTEAFF. The CDR3 bases are TGCGCCAGCAGCTTGGCCCATTTTCAGCAGAACACTGAAGCTTTCTTT.

J is TRBJ2-1 and V is TRBV6-6; 11 bases agree with TRBD2. CDR1 MNHNY and CDR2 SVGAGI come from the germline V gene (reference sequence). V lost 5 bases, J lost 3 bases, and 6 bases stayed unmatched. The CDR3 runs to 16 residues. The CDR3 DNA is TGTGCCAGCAGTCCGAGACTAGCGGGAATCTACAATGAGCAGTTCTTC. Its translation is CASSPRLAGIYNEQFF.

On this clone: Other DNA sequences in this specimen translate into the identical CDR3. The chain has TRBV4-1 and TRBJ2-1; D is uncertain. The length of the CDR3 is 15 residues. Trimming cost V 1 base and J 0 bases, with 7 bases left between them. CDR1 and CDR2 (germline): MGHRA, YSYEKL. Here the CDR3 reads CASSQAGLSYNEQFF. The CDR3 region has the DNA TGCGCCAGCAGCCAAGCGGGTCTCTCCTACAATGAGCAGTTCTTC.

In the case of this clone: Other DNA sequences in the sample encode the same CDR3. This chain uses TRBV7-9 with TRBJ1-1; weak D call: TRBD1 (5 bases). Germline lookup yields CDR1 SEHNR and CDR2 FQNEAQ (reference sequence). Trimming cost V 1 base and J 8 bases, with 5 bases left between them. The CDR3 is 11 residues long. The CDR3 is CASSLEGEAFF. CDR3 DNA: TGTGCCAGCAGCTTAGAGGGGGAAGCTTTCTTT. Complete variable domain (other parts from reference TRBV7-9 and TRBJ1-1): DTGVSQNPRHKITKRGQNVTFRCDPISEHNRLYWYRQTLGQGPEFLTYFQNEAQLEKSRLLSDRFSAERPKGSFSTLEIQRTEQGDSAMYLCASSLEGEAFFGQGTRLTVV.

The chain's CDR3 is CASSPRQGAYNEQFF. The CDR3 DNA sequence: TGTGCCAGCAGCCCGAGACAGGGGGCCTACAATGAGCAGTTCTTC. The gene calls are TRBV7-2 and TRBJ2-1; TRBD1 matches 9 bases. Germline V gene lookup returns CDR1 SGHTA and CDR2 FQGNSA. The length of the CDR3 is 15 residues. V shed 5 bases, J shed 2 bases, and the junction held 4 bases outside the gene matches.

The chain recombines TRBV9 with TRBJ2-1; D possibly corresponds to TRBD1 (6 bases). The V and J ends lost 0 bases and 2 bases respectively, with 12 bases between them. This CDR3 comprises 16 residues. Germline lookup yields CDR1 SGDLS and CDR2 YYNGEE. The CDR3: CASSVEGVLPYNEQFF. The CDR3 region has the DNA TGTGCCAGCAGCGTAGAGGGGGTCCTACCCTACAATGAGCAGTTCTTC.

This clone is a singleton in its sample. The chain uses TRBV25-1 and TRBJ2-6; D remains unclear. The germline V gene has CDR1 MGHDK and CDR2 SYGVNS. V was pared by 7 bases and J by 0 bases, with 10 bases between. The CDR3 covers 15 residues. This CDR3 reads CASTRGSSGANVLTF. CDR3 bases: TGTGCCAGCACCAGAGGAAGCTCTGGGGCCAACGTCCTGACTTTC.

V gene TRBV11-2 combines with J gene TRBJ2-7, with unresolved D. Germline values: CDR1 SGHAT, CDR2 FQNNGV. With 2 bases removed from V and 3 bases from J, the gap between germline ends came to 14 bases. The CDR3 loop spans 15 amino acids. CDR3 bases: TGTGCCAGCAGCTTACGTCACGGACCAAACTACGAGCAGTACTTC. This gives the protein CASSLRHGPNYEQYF. Full variable domain (rest looked up from reference TRBV11-2 and TRBJ2-7): EAGVAQSPRYKIIEKRQSVAFWCNPISGHATLYWYQQILGQGPKLLIQFQNNGVVDDSQLPKDRFSAERLKGVDSTLKIQPAKLEDSAVYLCASSLRHGPNYEQYFGPGTRLTVT.

The CDR3 here is CAISESSQGAQEKLFF. CDR3 nucleotides: TGTGCCATCAGTGAGTCGTCGCAGGGGGCCCAAGAAAAACTGTTTTTT. V gene TRBV10-3 combines with J gene TRBJ1-4, with 8 bases lining up with TRBD1. Trimming cost V 0 bases and J 8 bases; bases outside gene matches: 8. Per germline, CDR1 ENHRY and CDR2 SYGVKD. This CDR3 has 16 amino acids.